This TCR beta chain was sequenced for a study of blood T cell repertoires in COVID-19. At the level of the study: The United States, Italy and Spain provided the acute and convalescent COVID-19 samples.

This CDR3 spans 16 amino acids. Germline V gene data show CDR1 as LNHDA and CDR2 as SQIVND (reference sequence). The ends were cut back, 1 base at V and 5 bases at J, with 17 bases in the middle. This clone is a singleton in its sample. Using immunoSEQ multiplex PCR, the repertoire was profiled, and TCRdb retains in-frame clones only, with some absent. In the table there are fewer than 250,000 clones, 86% of which are singletons. The sequenced material came from peripheral blood. This TCR was recovered from a woman in her 70s with acute or convalescent COVID-19. V usage is TRBV19 and J usage is TRBJ2-5; a weak D match, TRBD1 (6 bases). CDR3 region: CASSIVGRGRVETQYF. CDR3 bases: TGTGCCAGTAGTATAGTAGGCAGGGGCAGGGTCGAGACCCAGTACTTC. The complete variable domain, with remaining parts taken from reference TRBV19 and TRBJ2-5, reads DGGITQSPKYLFRKEGQNVTLSCEQNLNHDAMYWYRQDPGQGLRLIYYSQIVNDFQKGDIAEGYSVSREKKESFPLTVTSAQKNPTAFYLCASSIVGRGRVETQYFGPGTRLLVL.